This TCR beta chain comes out of a study of blood T cell repertoires in COVID-19. Background on the study: Collection of acute and convalescent COVID-19 samples took place in the United States, Italy and Spain.

Per germline, CDR1 SGHAT and CDR2 FQNNGV. This CDR3 contains 15 residues. V was trimmed by 0 bases and J by 7 bases, leaving 12 bases between them. Sequencing was performed with immunoSEQ multiplex PCR; in TCRdb, only in-frame clones are kept and a portion is missing. Here the sample spans just over 90,000 clones, about 90% being singletons. The clonotype was recovered from a human donor with active COVID-19. The donor label of this sample is uncertain. Sequencing was done on a sample of peripheral blood. The chain joins TRBV11-2 to TRBJ1-4; a possible D gene is TRBD1 (5 bases). The chain's CDR3 is CASSLERGFGEKLFF. The DNA of the CDR3 is TGTGCCAGCAGCTTAGAGCGGGGGTTCGGTGAAAAACTGTTTTTT.